A few counts support the clone carrying this T cell receptor beta chain. What it binds is not known. The record originates from a study of identical twins. cDNA carried unique molecular identifiers, and a universal primer site was added by template switching. Each CDR3 protein is one row after TCRdb ran MiXCR on the 5' RACE reads. The sample shows 280,000 or so distinct CDR3 sequences, less than 9% of them seen only once. Study-wide results and limits: There is a chance that invariant MAIT and iNKT cells partially muddied zero-insertion analyses. Whereas memory repertoires showed no such difference, abundant cord blood beta clonotypes carried fewer insertions.

The CDR3 is made up of 13 amino acids. V lost 2 bases, J lost 2 bases, and 7 bases lay in between. Per germline, CDR1 MGHDK and CDR2 SYGVNS. The sample was also linked to a second study, of yellow fever vaccine responses in identical twins.

The sample was memory (CD45RO+) T cells sorted from blood. The chain employs TRBV25-1 and TRBJ2-7, with D maybe TRBD2 (5 bases). The clonotype comes from a woman between 18 and 30 years old in good health. Written as DNA, the CDR3 is TGTGCCAGCAGTGAACCCGGGACCTACGAGCAGTACTTC. As protein: CASSEPGTYEQYF.